Sequencing of this T cell receptor (beta chain) was carried out in a study of T cells in Graves' hyperthyroidism and ophthalmopathy. Study results and caveats: A model of 13 V-J pairs discriminated ophthalmopathy from stable hyperthyroidism. Ophthalmopathy onset followed model prediction by a median around six months.

With regard to this clonotype: Its antigen remains unidentified.

Using RNA transcripts as the source, TCR beta CDR3 regions were amplified. With the HTBI primer set, the TCR CDR3 went through a first round of RT-PCR. TCRdb redid the calling of the multiplex PCR reads with MiXCR, one entry per CDR3 protein. The sample holds 550,000 to 600,000 distinct CDR3 sequences; around 15% are singletons and the top ten take under 20%. The germline CDR1 and CDR2 sequences are SGHAT and FQNNGV. The CDR3 has 17 residues. The V segment lost 3 bases and the J segment 3 bases; nucleotides outside the gene matches: 10. Clinicians diagnosed patients from clinical symptoms, serum thyroxine and TRAb, thyroid ultrasound and orbital computed tomography.

This receptor was taken from a woman between 18 and 30 years old with Graves' hyperthyroidism. Sample: blood. The genes are TRBV11-2 and TRBJ2-2; 7 bases are a match to TRBD2. CDR3 amino acids: CASSLVRGAGDTGELFF. CDR3 coding DNA: TGTGCCAGCAGCTTGGTCCGGGGCGCGGGGGACACCGGGGAGCTGTTTTTT.